This T cell receptor (beta chain) came from a study of T cell responses to AZD1222 COVID-19 vaccine. The overall study: Researchers grouped second doses given at about 4 or about 12 weeks into one pool. Study-wide findings and caveats: Researchers report vaccine-associated CD4 TCRs spanning spike, with dominance at 160-218 and 743-854. AZD1222 recipients seropositive at baseline numbered only 6 or 7.

Assay used: immunoSEQ multiplex PCR; TCRdb lists only in-frame clones, some missing. The sample holds 54,000 or so clones; 89% are singletons and the top ten take around 2%. This CDR3 has 14 residues. The V gene's germline CDR1 is LNHDA and CDR2 SQIVND (reference sequence). V shed 4 bases and J 10 bases; nucleotides not matched to a gene: 10. Note on this clone: Antigen specificity is unknown.

This specimen consisted of peripheral blood, obtained on day 0 of AZD1222 vaccination. The chain recombines TRBV19 with TRBJ1-2; 9 nucleotides line up with TRBD1. The receptor's source is an adult in good health. CDR3 in DNA: TGTGCCAGTAGTAACCTAAACAGGGGGCAGGACTACACCTTC. As protein: CASSNLNRGQDYTF.